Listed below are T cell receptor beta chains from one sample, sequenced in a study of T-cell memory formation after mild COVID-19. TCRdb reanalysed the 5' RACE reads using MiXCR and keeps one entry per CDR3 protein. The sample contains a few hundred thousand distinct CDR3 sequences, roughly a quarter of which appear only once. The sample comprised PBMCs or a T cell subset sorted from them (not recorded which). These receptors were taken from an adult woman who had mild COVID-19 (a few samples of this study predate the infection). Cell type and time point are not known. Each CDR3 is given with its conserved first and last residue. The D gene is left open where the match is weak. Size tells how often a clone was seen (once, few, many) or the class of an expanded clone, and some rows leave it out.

CASRYQHTVNTEAFF,TGTGCCAGCAGGTACCAACACACAGTGAACACTGAAGCTTTCTTT,TRBV6-5,NA,NA,TRBJ1-1
CASSYGDRNNSPLHF,TGTGCCAGCAGTTACGGGGACAGGAATAATTCACCCCTCCACTTT,TRBV6-5,few,TRBD1,TRBJ1-6
CSVEGTVTEDTQYF,TGCAGCGTTGAGGGGACTGTAACAGAAGATACGCAGTATTTT,TRBV29-1,NA,NA,TRBJ2-3
CASSFKGWAEQFF,TGTGCCAGCAGTTTTAAGGGGTGGGCTGAGCAGTTCTTC,TRBV27,NA,NA,TRBJ2-1
CASSVEGRGSRNEQFF,TGTGCCAGCAGCGTAGAAGGCAGGGGTTCTCGGAATGAGCAGTTCTTC,TRBV9,NA,NA,TRBJ2-1
CATSDSGHEQFF,TGTGCCACCAGTGATTCGGGGCATGAGCAGTTCTTC,TRBV24-1,NA,NA,TRBJ2-1
CASSPDRERGGYTF,TGTGCCAGCAGCCCGGACAGGGAGAGGGGTGGCTACACCTTC,TRBV5-4,few,TRBD1,TRBJ1-2
CASRLEAGRRADTQYF,TGTGCCAGCAGGCTGGAGGCGGGAAGAAGGGCAGATACGCAGTATTTT,TRBV27,many,NA,TRBJ2-3
CSVEETDTQYF,TGCAGCGTTGAAGAAACAGATACGCAGTATTTT,TRBV29-1,few,NA,TRBJ2-3
CASSLGTAGGYYGYTF,TGTGCCAGCAGTTTAGGGACAGCCGGGGGGTACTATGGCTACACCTTC,TRBV27,NA,TRBD1,TRBJ1-2
CASSQHRVLGTEAFF,TGCGCCAGCAGCCAGCACAGGGTGTTGGGGACTGAAGCTTTCTTT,TRBV4-3,NA,NA,TRBJ1-1
CSARDLYGYTF,TGCAGTGCTAGAGATCTCTATGGCTACACCTTC,TRBV20-1,NA,NA,TRBJ1-2
CASSMGGGPGTEAFF,TGTGCCAGTAGTATGGGAGGGGGCCCTGGAACTGAAGCTTTCTTT,TRBV19,few,TRBD1,TRBJ1-1
CASSLLAGDEQFF,TGTGCCAGCAGCTTGCTAGCGGGCGATGAGCAGTTCTTC,TRBV7-6,NA,TRBD2,TRBJ2-1
CASSLAQLNGNEQFF,TGTGCCAGCAGTTTAGCACAGTTAAATGGCAATGAGCAGTTCTTC,TRBV12-3/TRBV12-4,NA,NA,TRBJ2-1
CASSPSLGGHTEAFF,TGTGCCAGCTCACCCTCCCTAGGGGGTCACACTGAAGCTTTCTTT,TRBV18,few,NA,TRBJ1-1
CASSPQPSGNYEQYF,TGTGCCAGCAGCCCCCAACCTAGCGGGAACTACGAGCAGTACTTC,TRBV6-6,NA,TRBD2,TRBJ2-7
CASSEAGLAGEETQYF,TGTGCCAGCAGTGAAGCTGGACTAGCGGGGGAGGAGACCCAGTACTTC,TRBV6-1,few,TRBD2,TRBJ2-5
CASSYYGGDSYEQYF,TGTGCCAGCAGTTACTACGGGGGGGACTCCTACGAGCAGTACTTC,TRBV6-6,NA,TRBD2,TRBJ2-7
CASSPLGWGAAKNIQYF,TGTGCCAGCAGTCCCCTGGGGTGGGGGGCGGCCAAAAACATTCAGTACTTC,TRBV6-5,NA,NA,TRBJ2-4
CASSSVGGGRNTEAFF,TGTGCCAGCAGCTCCGTTGGAGGCGGGAGGAACACTGAAGCTTTCTTT,TRBV5-6,few,NA,TRBJ1-1
CSARDPGRKETQYF,TGCAGTGCTAGAGATCCGGGCCGAAAAGAGACCCAGTACTTC,TRBV20-1,NA,NA,TRBJ2-5